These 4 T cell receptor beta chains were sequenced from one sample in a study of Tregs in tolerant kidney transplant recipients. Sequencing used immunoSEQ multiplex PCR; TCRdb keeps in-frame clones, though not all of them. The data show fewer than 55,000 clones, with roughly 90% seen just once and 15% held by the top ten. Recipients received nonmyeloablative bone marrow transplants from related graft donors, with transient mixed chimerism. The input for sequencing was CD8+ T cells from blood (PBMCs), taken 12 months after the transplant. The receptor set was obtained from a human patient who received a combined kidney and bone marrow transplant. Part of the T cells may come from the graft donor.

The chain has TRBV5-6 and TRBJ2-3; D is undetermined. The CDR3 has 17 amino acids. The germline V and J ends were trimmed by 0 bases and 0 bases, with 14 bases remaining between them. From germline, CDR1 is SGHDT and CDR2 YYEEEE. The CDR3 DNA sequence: TGTGCCAGCAGCTTGGCCCTTATGACATCGAGCACAGATACGCAGTATTTT. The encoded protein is CASSLALMTSSTDTQYF.

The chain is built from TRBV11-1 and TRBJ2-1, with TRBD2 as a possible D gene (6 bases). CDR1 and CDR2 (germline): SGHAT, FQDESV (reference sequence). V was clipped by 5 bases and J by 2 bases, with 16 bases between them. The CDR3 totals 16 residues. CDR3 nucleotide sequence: TGTGCCAGCAGCCCAGGAGGGGAGATCCCCTACAATGAGCAGTTCTTC. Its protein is CASSPGGEIPYNEQFF.

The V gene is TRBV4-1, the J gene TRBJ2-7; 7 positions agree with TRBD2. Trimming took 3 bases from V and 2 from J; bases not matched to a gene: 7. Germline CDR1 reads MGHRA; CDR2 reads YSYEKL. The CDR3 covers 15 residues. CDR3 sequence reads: CASSQILAVTYEQYF. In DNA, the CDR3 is TGCGCCAGCAGCCAGATTCTAGCGGTAACCTACGAGCAGTACTTC.

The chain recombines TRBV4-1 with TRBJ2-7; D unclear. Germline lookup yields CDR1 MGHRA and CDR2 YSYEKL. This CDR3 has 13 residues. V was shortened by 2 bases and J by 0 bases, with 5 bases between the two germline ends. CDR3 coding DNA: TGCGCCAGCAGCCAAACACCCTCCTACGAGCAGTACTTC. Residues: CASSQTPSYEQYF.